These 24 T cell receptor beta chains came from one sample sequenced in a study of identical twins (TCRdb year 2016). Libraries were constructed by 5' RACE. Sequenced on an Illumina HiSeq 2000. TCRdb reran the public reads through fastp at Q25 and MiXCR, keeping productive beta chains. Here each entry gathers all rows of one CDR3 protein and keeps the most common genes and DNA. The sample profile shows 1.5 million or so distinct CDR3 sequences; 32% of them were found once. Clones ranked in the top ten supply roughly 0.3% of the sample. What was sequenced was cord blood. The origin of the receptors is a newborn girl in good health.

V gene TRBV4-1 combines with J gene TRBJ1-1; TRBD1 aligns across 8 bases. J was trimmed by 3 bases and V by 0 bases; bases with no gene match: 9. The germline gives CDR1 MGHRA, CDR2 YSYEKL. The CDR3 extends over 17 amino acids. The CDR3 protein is CASSQDFRTGSHTEAFF. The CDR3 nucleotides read TGCGCCAGCAGCCAAGATTTTCGGACAGGGTCGCACACTGAAGCTTTCTTT.

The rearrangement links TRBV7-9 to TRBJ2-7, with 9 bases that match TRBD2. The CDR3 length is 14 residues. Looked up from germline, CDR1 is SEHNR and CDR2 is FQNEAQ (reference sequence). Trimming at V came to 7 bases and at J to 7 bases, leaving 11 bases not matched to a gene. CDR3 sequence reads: CASNIAGVRDEQYF. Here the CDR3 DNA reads TGTGCCAGCAATATAGCGGGAGTTCGCGATGAGCAGTACTTC.

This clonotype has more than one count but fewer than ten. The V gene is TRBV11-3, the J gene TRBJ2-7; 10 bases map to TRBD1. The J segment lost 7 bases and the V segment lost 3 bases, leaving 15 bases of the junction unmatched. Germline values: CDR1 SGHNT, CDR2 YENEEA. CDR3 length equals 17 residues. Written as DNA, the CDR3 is TGTGCCAGCAGCTTTGGCCCCGGGACAGGGGAATACAATGAGCAGTACTTC. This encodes CASSFGPGTGEYNEQYF. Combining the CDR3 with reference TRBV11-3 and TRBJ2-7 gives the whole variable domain EAGVVQSPRYKIIEKKQPVAFWCNPISGHNTLYWYLQNLGQGPELLIRYENEEAVDDSQLPKDRFSAERLKGVDSTLKIQPAELGDSAVYLCASSFGPGTGEYNEQYFGPGTRLTVT.

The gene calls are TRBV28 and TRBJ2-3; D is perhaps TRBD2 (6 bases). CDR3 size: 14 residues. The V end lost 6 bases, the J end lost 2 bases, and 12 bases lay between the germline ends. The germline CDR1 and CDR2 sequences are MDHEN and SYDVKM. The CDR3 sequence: CASRVGGNTDTQYF. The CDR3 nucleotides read TGTGCCAGCAGGGTGGGCGGGAACACAGATACGCAGTATTTT.

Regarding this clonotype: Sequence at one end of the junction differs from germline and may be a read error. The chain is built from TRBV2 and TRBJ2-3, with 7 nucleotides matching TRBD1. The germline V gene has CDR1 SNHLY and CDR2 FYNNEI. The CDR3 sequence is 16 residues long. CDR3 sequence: CASSVYGTVSTDAQYF. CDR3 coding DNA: TGTGCCAGCAGTGTATACGGGACAGTAAGCACAGATGCGCAGTATTTT.

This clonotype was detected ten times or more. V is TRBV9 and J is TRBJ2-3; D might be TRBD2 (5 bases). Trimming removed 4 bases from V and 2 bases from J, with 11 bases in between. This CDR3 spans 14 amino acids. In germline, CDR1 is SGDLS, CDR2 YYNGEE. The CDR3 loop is CASSSRLSTDTQYF. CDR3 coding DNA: TGTGCCAGCAGCTCAAGACTATCCACAGATACGCAGTATTTT.

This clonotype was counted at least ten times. The DNA for the CDR3 is TGTGCCAGCAGTTTAGGGGGGGCCACTGAAGCTTTCTTT. Amino acids: CASSLGGATEAFF. The chain uses TRBV12-3 or TRBV12-4 and TRBJ1-1, with D tentatively TRBD1 (6 bases). The V end lost 1 base, the J end lost 4 bases, and 7 bases lay between the germline ends. The CDR3 totals 13 residues.

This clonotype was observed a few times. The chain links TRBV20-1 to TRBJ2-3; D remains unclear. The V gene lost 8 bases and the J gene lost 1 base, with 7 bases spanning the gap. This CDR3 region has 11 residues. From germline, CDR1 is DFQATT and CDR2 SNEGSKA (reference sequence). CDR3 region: CSPSGTDTQYF. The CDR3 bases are TGCAGTCCCTCGGGCACAGATACGCAGTATTTT.

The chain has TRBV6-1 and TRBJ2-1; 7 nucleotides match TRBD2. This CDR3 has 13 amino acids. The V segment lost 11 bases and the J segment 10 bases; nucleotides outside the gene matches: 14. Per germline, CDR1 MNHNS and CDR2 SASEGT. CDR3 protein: CAGASGGHYEQFF. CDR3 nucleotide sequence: TGTGCCGGTGCGTCGGGGGGTCACTACGAGCAGTTCTTC.

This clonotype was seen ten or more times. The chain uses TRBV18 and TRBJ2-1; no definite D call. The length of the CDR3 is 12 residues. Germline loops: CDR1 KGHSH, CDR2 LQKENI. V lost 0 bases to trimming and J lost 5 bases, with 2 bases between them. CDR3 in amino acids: CASSPPNNEQFF. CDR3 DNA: TGTGCCAGCTCACCACCGAACAATGAGCAGTTCTTC.

The CDR3 bases are TGTGCCAGCAGCAAAGCGACTAATCTTGGACAGGGGGACACTGAAGCTTTCTTT. This codes for CASSKATNLGQGDTEAFF. V and J are TRBV21-1 and TRBJ1-1; the D call TRBD1 from the table was never checked on the DNA. TRBV21-1 is flagged as a pseudogene. The CDR3 has 18 amino acids.

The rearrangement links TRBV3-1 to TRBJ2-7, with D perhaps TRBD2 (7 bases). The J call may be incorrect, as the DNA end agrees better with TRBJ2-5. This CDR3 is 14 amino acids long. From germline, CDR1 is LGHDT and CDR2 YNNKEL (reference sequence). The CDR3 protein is CASSHGGRRETQYF. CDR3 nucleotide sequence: TGTGCCAGCAGCCACGGGGGGCGTAGGGAGACCCAGTACTTC.

The CDR3 loop is CASGEDRGREKLFF. CDR3 DNA sequence: TGTGCCAGCGGCGAGGACAGGGGGCGGGAAAAACTGTTTTTT. V gene TRBV28 combines with J gene TRBJ1-4, with TRBD1 identical over 11 bases. The J segment lost 8 bases and the V segment lost 8 bases, leaving 7 bases of the junction unmatched. CDR1 is MDHEN and CDR2 is SYDVKM in the germline V gene. The CDR3 runs to 14 residues.

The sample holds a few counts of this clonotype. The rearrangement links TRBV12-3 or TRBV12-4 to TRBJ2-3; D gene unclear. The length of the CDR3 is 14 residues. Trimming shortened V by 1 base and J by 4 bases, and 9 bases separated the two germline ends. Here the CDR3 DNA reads TGTGCCAGCAGTTTAGGGGCCACCCCAGATACGCAGTATTTT. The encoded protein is CASSLGATPDTQYF.

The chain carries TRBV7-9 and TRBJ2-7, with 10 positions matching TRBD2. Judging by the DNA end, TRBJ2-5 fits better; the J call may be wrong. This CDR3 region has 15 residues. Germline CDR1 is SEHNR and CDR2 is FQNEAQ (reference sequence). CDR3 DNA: TGTGCCAGCAGCTTAACTAGCGGGATCTTTGAGACCCAGTACTTC. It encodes CASSLTSGIFETQYF.

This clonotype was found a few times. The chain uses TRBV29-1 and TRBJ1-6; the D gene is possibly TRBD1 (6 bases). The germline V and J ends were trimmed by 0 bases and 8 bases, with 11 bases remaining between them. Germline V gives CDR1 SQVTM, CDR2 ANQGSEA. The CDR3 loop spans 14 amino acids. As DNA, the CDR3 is TGCAGCGTTGAAGAGGGGGGCCCTTATTCACCCCTCCACTTT. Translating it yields CSVEEGGPYSPLHF.

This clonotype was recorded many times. In DNA form, the CDR3 reads TGTGCCAGCAGGGGGAGTGGAAGGGGAGATACGCAGTATTTT. The encoded protein is CASRGSGRGDTQYF. The gene calls are TRBV12-3 or TRBV12-4 and TRBJ2-3; D possibly matches TRBD1 or TRBD2 (5 bases each). V lost 6 bases and J lost 5, with 15 bases in between. The CDR3 is 14 residues long.

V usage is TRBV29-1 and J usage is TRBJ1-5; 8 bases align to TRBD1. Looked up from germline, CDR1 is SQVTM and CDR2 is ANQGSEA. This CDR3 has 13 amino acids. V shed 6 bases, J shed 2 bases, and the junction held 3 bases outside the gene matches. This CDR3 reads CSVQQGGNQPQHF. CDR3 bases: TGCAGCGTACAACAGGGGGGCAATCAGCCCCAGCATTTT.

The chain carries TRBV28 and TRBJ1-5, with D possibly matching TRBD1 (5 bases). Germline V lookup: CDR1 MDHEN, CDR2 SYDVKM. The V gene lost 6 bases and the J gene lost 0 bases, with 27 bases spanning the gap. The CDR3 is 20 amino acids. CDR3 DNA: TGTGCCAGCAGCCCCATCCTGGCGACAGCCGCAGATTATAGCAATCAGCCCCAGCATTTT. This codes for CASSPILATAADYSNQPQHF.

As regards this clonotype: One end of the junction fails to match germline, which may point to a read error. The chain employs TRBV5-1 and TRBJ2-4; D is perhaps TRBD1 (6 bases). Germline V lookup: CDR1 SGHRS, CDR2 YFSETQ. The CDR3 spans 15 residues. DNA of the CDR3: TGCGCCAGCAGCTTACAGGGAATAGCCAAAACCATTCAGTACTTC. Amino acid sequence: CASSLQGIAKTIQYF.

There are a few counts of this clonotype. Written as DNA, the CDR3 is TGTGCCAGCAGCCTCCACAGGGGAGGGGGCACTGAAGCTTTCTTT. This translates into CASSLHRGGGTEAFF. The rearrangement joins TRBV11-2 to TRBJ1-1, with 7 bases identical to TRBD1. The germline V gene has CDR1 SGHAT and CDR2 FQNNGV. J gave up 4 bases and V 5 bases, and 10 bases lay outside the gene matches. The CDR3 spans 15 residues.

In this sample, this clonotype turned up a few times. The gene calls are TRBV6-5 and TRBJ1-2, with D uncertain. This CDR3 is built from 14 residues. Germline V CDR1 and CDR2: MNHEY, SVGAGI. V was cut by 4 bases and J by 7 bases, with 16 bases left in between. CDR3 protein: CASSFTSSRGGYTF. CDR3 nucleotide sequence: TGTGCCAGCAGTTTCACAAGCTCTCGGGGTGGCTACACCTTC.

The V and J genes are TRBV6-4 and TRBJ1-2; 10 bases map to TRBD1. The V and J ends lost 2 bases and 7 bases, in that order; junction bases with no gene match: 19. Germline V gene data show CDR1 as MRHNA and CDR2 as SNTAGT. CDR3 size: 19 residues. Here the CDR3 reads CASSDVQIRDRGIVRGYTF. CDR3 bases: TGTGCCAGCAGTGACGTGCAGATCCGGGACAGGGGAATAGTCCGTGGCTACACCTTC.

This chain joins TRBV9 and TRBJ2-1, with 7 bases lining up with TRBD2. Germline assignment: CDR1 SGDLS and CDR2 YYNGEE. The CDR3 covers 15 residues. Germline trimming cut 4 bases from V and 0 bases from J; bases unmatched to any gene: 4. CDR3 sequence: CASSYSGFSYNEQFF. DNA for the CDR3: TGTGCCAGCAGCTATAGCGGGTTCTCCTACAATGAGCAGTTCTTC.